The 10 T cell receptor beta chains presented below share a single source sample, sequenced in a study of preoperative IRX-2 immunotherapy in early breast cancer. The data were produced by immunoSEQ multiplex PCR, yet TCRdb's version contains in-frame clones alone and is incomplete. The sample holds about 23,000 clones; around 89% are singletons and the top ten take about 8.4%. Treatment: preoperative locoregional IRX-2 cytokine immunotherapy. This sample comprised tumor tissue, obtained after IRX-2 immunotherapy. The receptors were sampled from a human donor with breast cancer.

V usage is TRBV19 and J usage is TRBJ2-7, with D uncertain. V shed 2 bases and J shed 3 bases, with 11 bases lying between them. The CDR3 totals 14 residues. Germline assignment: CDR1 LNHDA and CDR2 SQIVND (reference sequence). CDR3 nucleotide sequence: TGTGCCAGTAGTATACAACAGAAGGGCTACGAGCAGTACTTC. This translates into CASSIQQKGYEQYF.

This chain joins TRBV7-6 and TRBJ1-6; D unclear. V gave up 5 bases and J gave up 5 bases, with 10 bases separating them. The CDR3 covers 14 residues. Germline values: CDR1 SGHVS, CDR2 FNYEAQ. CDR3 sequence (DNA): TGTGCCAGCAGCGCGACGGTGGATAATTCACCCCTCCACTTT. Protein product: CASSATVDNSPLHF.

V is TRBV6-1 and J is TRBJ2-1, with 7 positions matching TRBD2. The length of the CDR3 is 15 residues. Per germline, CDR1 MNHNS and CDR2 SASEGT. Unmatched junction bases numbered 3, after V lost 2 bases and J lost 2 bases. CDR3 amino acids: CASSEHSGAYNEQFF. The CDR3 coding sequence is TGTGCCAGCAGTGAACACAGCGGGGCCTACAATGAGCAGTTCTTC.

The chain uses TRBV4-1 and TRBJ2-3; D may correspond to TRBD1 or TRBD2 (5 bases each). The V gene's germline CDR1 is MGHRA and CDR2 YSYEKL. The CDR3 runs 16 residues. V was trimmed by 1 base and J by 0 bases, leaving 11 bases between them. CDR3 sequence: CASSQAGTGSTDTQYF. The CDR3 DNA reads TGCGCCAGCAGCCAAGCCGGGACGGGAAGCACAGATACGCAGTATTTT.

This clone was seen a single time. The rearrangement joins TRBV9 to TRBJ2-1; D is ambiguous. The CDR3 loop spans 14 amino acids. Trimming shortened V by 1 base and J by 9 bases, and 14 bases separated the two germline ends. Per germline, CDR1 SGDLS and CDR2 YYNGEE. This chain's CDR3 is CASSVRSTDREQFF. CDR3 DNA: TGTGCCAGCAGCGTACGGAGTACGGATCGTGAGCAGTTCTTC.

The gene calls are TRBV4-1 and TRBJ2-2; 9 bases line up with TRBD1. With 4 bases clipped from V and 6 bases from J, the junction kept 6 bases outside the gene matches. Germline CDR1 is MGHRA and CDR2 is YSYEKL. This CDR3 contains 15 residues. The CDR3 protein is CASSRGQGYSGELFF. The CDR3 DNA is TGCGCCAGCAGCCGCGGACAGGGGTATTCCGGGGAGCTGTTTTTT.

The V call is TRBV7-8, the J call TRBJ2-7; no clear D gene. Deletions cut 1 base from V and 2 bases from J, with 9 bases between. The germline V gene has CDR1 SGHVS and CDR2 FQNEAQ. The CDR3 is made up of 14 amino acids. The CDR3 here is CASSLGQPPYEQYF. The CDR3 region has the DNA TGTGCCAGCAGCTTAGGCCAGCCGCCCTACGAGCAGTACTTC.

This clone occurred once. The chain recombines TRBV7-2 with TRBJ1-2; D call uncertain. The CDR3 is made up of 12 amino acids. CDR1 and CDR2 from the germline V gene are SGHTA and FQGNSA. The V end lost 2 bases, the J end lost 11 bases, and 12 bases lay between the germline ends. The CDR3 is CASSLRAALYTF. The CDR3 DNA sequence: TGTGCCAGCAGCTTAAGGGCGGCCCTTTACACCTTC.

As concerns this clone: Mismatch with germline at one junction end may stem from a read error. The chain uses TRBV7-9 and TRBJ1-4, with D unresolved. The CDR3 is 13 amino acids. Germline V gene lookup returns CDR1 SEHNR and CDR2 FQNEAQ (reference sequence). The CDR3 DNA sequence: TGTGCCAGCAGCCAGACAACGAATGAAAAACTGTTTTTT. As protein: CASSQTTNEKLFF.

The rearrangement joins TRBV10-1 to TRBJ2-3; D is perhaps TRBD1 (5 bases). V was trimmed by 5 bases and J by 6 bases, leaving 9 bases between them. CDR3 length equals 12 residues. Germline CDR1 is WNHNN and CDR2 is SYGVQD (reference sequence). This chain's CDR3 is CASSQGSDTQYF. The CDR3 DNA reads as TGCGCCAGCAGTCAGGGATCGGATACGCAGTATTTT.